This note documents a single T cell receptor (beta chain) sequence. Its matching antigen is unknown. Vbeta (60) and Jbeta (13) primers were used in the PCR. Only in-frame clones appear in the TCRdb table, and some are missing; sequencing was by immunoSEQ multiplex PCR. The table includes roughly 160,000 clones, approximately 80% detected once. Germline V lookup: CDR1 SGHAT, CDR2 FQNNGV. The CDR3 extends over 13 amino acids. Trimming took off 4 bases at V and 6 bases at J, with 10 bases between the two ends. Healthy bone marrow donors supplied every sample. The sample belongs to a study of cytomegalovirus exposure and HLA in healthy donors. Study-wide findings and caveats: Reported findings show TCR beta sequences accurately forecast HLA-A and HLA-B alleles in most subjects. A prior analysis recorded that most TCR beta V segments were productive about 90% or about 30% of the time. TCR beta chains numbering more than 150 were designated cytomegalovirus-associated.

The specimen was PBMCs. The chain combines TRBV11-2 with TRBJ1-5, with D possibly matching TRBD1 (6 bases). This sequence was found in a male donor in good health and CMV-seropositive. The CDR3 DNA reads as TGTGCCAGCAGCTCTCAGGGGTCTCAGCCCCAGCATTTT. Its translation is CASSSQGSQPQHF.